The 25 T cell receptor beta chains below all came from one sample that was sequenced in a study of T cells in localized non-small cell lung cancer. Here immunoSEQ multiplex PCR was the method, and the copy in TCRdb shows in-frame clones only, minus some. The sample includes approximately 52,000 clones, around three quarters seen only once; the top ten take about 15%. This material consisted of peripheral blood, taken before any cancer treatment. These receptor sequences come from a man aged 35 to 69 with stage I squamous cell lung carcinoma.

J is TRBJ2-6 and V is TRBV25-1, with TRBD1 matching over 7 bases. Looked up from germline, CDR1 is MGHDK and CDR2 is SYGVNS. Trimming took 5 bases from V and 2 from J; bases not matched to a gene: 6. The CDR3 is 16 residues long. This chain's CDR3 is CASSRTGTTGANVLTF. CDR3 bases: TGTGCCAGCAGTAGGACAGGAACAACTGGGGCCAACGTCCTGACTTTC.

The rearrangement uses TRBV6-5 and TRBJ2-7, with D maybe TRBD1 (7 bases). The V end lost 2 bases, the J end lost 2 bases, and 10 bases lay between the germline ends. CDR3 size: 14 residues. Germline assignment: CDR1 MNHEY and CDR2 SVGAGI. DNA for the CDR3: TGTGCCAGCAGTTACGGCAGGGGGGCCTACGAGCAGTACTTC. Translating gives CASSYGRGAYEQYF.

The V call is TRBV5-4, the J call TRBJ1-2, with a weak D call TRBD1 (6 bases). Germline values: CDR1 SGHNT, CDR2 YYREEE (reference sequence). The CDR3 is 13 residues long. V dropped 4 bases and J dropped 4 bases, with 11 bases sitting between them. In DNA form, the CDR3 reads TGTGCCAGCAGCCCGACGACAGGCTATGGCTACACCTTC. As protein: CASSPTTGYGYTF.

The V call is TRBV6-5, the J call TRBJ2-5, with 7 bases matching TRBD1. V was clipped by 6 bases and J by 1 base; unmatched bases: 8. This CDR3 has 15 residues. Germline values: CDR1 MNHEY, CDR2 SVGAGI. The CDR3 region is CASRADRFFQETQYF. For the CDR3, the DNA is TGTGCCAGCAGAGCGGACAGGTTCTTCCAAGAGACCCAGTACTTC.

The rearrangement links TRBV19 to TRBJ2-2; D not certain. V dropped 5 bases and J dropped 1 base, with 14 bases sitting between them. This CDR3 is 16 amino acids long. Germline V CDR1 and CDR2: LNHDA, SQIVND (reference sequence). The CDR3 region has the DNA TGTGCCAGTAGTCGTGGATCCCCAGGGAACACCGGGGAGCTGTTTTTT. It yields the protein CASSRGSPGNTGELFF.

CDR3 sequence (DNA): TGTGCCAGCAGCCCAGCTTCTAAGCGGGGGGGCTATGAGCAGTTCTTC. Its translation: CASSPASKRGGYEQFF. The rearrangement links TRBV7-6 to TRBJ2-1; 10 bases match TRBD2. CDR3 length: 16 residues. Per the germline V gene, CDR1 is SGHVS and CDR2 is FNYEAQ. Trimming removed 5 bases from V and 8 bases from J; junction bases left unmatched: 12.

The chain links TRBV15 to TRBJ1-5, with 9 bases that match TRBD1. Germline V gene sequence: CDR1 LNHNV, CDR2 YYDKDF (reference sequence). Trimming removed 9 bases from V and 7 bases from J; junction bases left unmatched: 7. This CDR3 has 13 amino acids. CDR3 DNA sequence: TGTGCCACGACAGGGGGGTTACAACAGCCCCAGCATTTT. Translating gives CATTGGLQQPQHF.

V is TRBV19 and J is TRBJ2-7; D is possibly TRBD1 (5 bases). CDR3 length equals 13 residues. Germline loops: CDR1 LNHDA, CDR2 SQIVND (reference sequence). Deletions cut 5 bases from V and 4 bases from J, with 12 bases between. CDR3 sequence reads: CASSAGPRYEQYF. Here the CDR3 DNA reads TGTGCCAGTAGTGCAGGGCCTCGGTACGAGCAGTACTTC.

This clone appeared a single time. CDR3 DNA: TGTGCCAGCAGACCATTACAGGGTGACACTGAAGCTTTCTTT. Translating it yields CASRPLQGDTEAFF. The chain recombines TRBV28 with TRBJ1-1, with TRBD1 as a possible D gene (6 bases). V was clipped by 6 bases and J by 3 bases, with 14 bases between them. This CDR3 region has 14 residues. CDR1 and CDR2 from the germline V gene are MDHEN and SYDVKM.

This chain joins TRBV29-1 and TRBJ1-2, with 9 bases that match TRBD1. The CDR3 totals 13 residues. The germline gives CDR1 SQVTM, CDR2 ANQGSEA. J was trimmed by 3 bases and V by 3 bases; bases with no gene match: 2. The CDR3 region is CSVDWTGDYGYTF. Written as DNA, the CDR3 is TGCAGCGTTGATTGGACAGGGGACTATGGCTACACCTTC.

The chain links TRBV27 to TRBJ1-1, with D tentatively TRBD1 (5 bases). Germline lookup yields CDR1 MNHEY and CDR2 SMNVEV (reference sequence). Between the trimmed V and J ends, which lost 11 bases and 0 bases, there was a span of 16 bases. The CDR3 contains 14 residues. CDR3 in DNA: TGTGCCCGGAGGGGCGCCGACATGAACACTGAAGCTTTCTTT. It translates to CARRGADMNTEAFF.

The chain recombines TRBV6-1 with TRBJ2-1; the match to TRBD2 covers 12 bases. The CDR3 extends over 17 amino acids. CDR1 and CDR2 (germline): MNHNS, SASEGT. Losses at the gene ends were 4 bases for V and 8 bases for J; bases not matched to a gene: 12. The CDR3 region has the DNA TGTGCCAGCAGTGGCGGACGGTGGACTAGCGGGGTGTATGAGCAGTTCTTC. As protein: CASSGGRWTSGVYEQFF.

This chain links TRBV6-5 with TRBJ2-7, with a possible D match to TRBD2 (5 bases). There are 16 residues in the CDR3. The germline CDR1 and CDR2 sequences are MNHEY and SVGAGI. The ends were cut back, 2 bases at V and 6 bases at J, with 20 bases in the middle. CDR3 region: CASSYGSGNPRGEQYF. In DNA, the CDR3 is TGTGCCAGCAGTTACGGGTCGGGGAACCCCCGGGGCGAGCAGTACTTC.

V and J are TRBV18 and TRBJ2-2; 9 bases align to TRBD1. Trimming took 5 bases from V and 7 from J; bases not matched to a gene: 8. CDR1 and CDR2 (germline): KGHSH, LQKENI. The CDR3 spans 15 residues. DNA for the CDR3: TGTGCCAGCTCATCGTACAGGGGGCTAATCGGGGAGCTGTTTTTT. As protein: CASSSYRGLIGELFF.

The chain joins TRBV19 to TRBJ1-2; D ambiguous. CDR1 and CDR2 (germline): LNHDA, SQIVND (reference sequence). V lost 0 bases to trimming and J lost 2 bases, with 7 bases between them. This CDR3 region has 14 residues. DNA of the CDR3: TGTGCCAGTAGTATAGAGGGCCGGAACTATGGCTACACCTTC. Protein product: CASSIEGRNYGYTF.

This clone showed up just a few times. The chain recombines TRBV28 with TRBJ2-1, with D perhaps TRBD1 or TRBD2 (5 bases each). Per germline, CDR1 MDHEN and CDR2 SYDVKM. Trimming took off 4 bases at V and 4 bases at J, with 14 bases between the two ends. This CDR3 spans 15 amino acids. The CDR3 region is CASSSGTQTYNEQFF. Written as DNA, the CDR3 is TGTGCCAGCAGTTCCGGGACCCAAACTTACAATGAGCAGTTCTTC.

V and J are TRBV6-6 and TRBJ2-5; 9 bases line up with TRBD1. Germline V gives CDR1 MNHNY, CDR2 SVGAGI (reference sequence). This CDR3 is built from 14 residues. J was trimmed by 5 bases and V by 6 bases; bases with no gene match: 7. CDR3 bases: TGTGCCAGCAGCGTAAATACAGGGGGCGAGACCCAGTACTTC. This encodes CASSVNTGGETQYF.

This clone was seen a few times. The chain recombines TRBV6-1 with TRBJ2-4, with D tentatively TRBD1 or TRBD2 (5 bases each). Germline loops: CDR1 MNHNS, CDR2 SASEGT. This CDR3 region has 19 residues. Trimming shortened V by 1 base and J by 1 base, and 20 bases separated the two germline ends. This CDR3 reads CASSEGPGTPWRAKNIQYF. In DNA, the CDR3 is TGTGCCAGCAGTGAAGGCCCCGGGACCCCGTGGCGGGCCAAAAACATTCAGTACTTC.

The rearrangement joins TRBV2 to TRBJ1-2; no clear D. Trimming removed 5 bases from V and 8 bases from J, with 12 bases in between. There are 12 residues in the CDR3. CDR1 is SNHLY and CDR2 is FYNNEI in the germline V gene. CDR3 in amino acids: CASSTQESGYTF. In DNA, the CDR3 is TGTGCCAGCAGTACCCAGGAGAGCGGCTACACCTTC.

This rearrangement joins TRBV28 to TRBJ1-2; no clear D. Germline CDR1 is MDHEN and CDR2 is SYDVKM. The CDR3 spans 13 residues. V lost 5 bases, J lost 8 bases, and 15 bases lay in between. This CDR3 is CASSPVGRRGYTF. CDR3 coding DNA: TGTGCCAGCAGTCCTGTCGGGCGCCGGGGCTACACCTTC.

The V gene is TRBV7-9, the J gene TRBJ1-4, with 8 bases fitting TRBD1. This CDR3 is built from 14 residues. Per the germline V gene, CDR1 is SEHNR and CDR2 is FQNEAQ (reference sequence). V shed 5 bases and J 8 bases; nucleotides not matched to a gene: 7. The CDR3 spells CASSHRDRKEKLFF. CDR3 in DNA: TGTGCCAGCAGCCATCGGGACAGGAAAGAAAAACTGTTTTTT.

Comment on this clone: At one of its ends the junction is not consistent with the germline gene, which may arise from a read error. The CDR3: CASSKAEGPNNIQYF. In DNA, the CDR3 is TGTGCCAGTAGTAAAGCGGAGGGCCCCAACAACATTCAGTACTTC. The rearrangement links TRBV19 to TRBJ2-4; tentative D call: TRBD2 (6 bases). Germline CDR1 LNHDA, CDR2 SQIVND (reference sequence). The CDR3 runs 15 residues.

This chain connects TRBV6-4 to TRBJ2-7, with a weak D call TRBD2 (6 bases). Germline V gives CDR1 MRHNA, CDR2 SNTAGT. Trimming left V 0 bases short and J 6 bases short, with 9 bases between. The CDR3 runs 13 residues. The CDR3 bases are TGTGCCAGCAGTGACTCGATGGGGGGCGAGCAGTACTTC. This gives the protein CASSDSMGGEQYF.

In this sample, this clone turned up a few times. This sequence joins TRBV5-5 and TRBJ1-2; unclear D gene. This CDR3 comprises 14 residues. Looked up from germline, CDR1 is SGHKS and CDR2 is YYEKEE (reference sequence). Trimming took 4 bases from V and 4 from J, leaving 14 bases between them. CDR3 sequence: CASSRGLVPYGYTF. CDR3 in DNA: TGTGCCAGCAGCCGGGGTTTGGTCCCCTATGGCTACACCTTC. Combining the CDR3 with reference TRBV5-5 and TRBJ1-2 gives the whole variable domain DAGVTQSPTHLIKTRGQQVTLRCSPISGHKSVSWYQQVLGQGPQFIFQYYEKEERGRGNFPDRFSARQFPNYSSELNVNALLLGDSALYLCASSRGLVPYGYTFGSGTRLTVV.

J is TRBJ1-1 and V is TRBV11-1; unclear D gene. The CDR3 spans 13 residues. V dropped 0 bases and J dropped 1 base, with 3 bases sitting between them. The germline CDR1 and CDR2 sequences are SGHAT and FQDESV (reference sequence). The CDR3 is CASSLAGNTEAFF. The DNA of the CDR3 is TGTGCCAGCAGCTTAGCGGGGAACACTGAAGCTTTCTTT.